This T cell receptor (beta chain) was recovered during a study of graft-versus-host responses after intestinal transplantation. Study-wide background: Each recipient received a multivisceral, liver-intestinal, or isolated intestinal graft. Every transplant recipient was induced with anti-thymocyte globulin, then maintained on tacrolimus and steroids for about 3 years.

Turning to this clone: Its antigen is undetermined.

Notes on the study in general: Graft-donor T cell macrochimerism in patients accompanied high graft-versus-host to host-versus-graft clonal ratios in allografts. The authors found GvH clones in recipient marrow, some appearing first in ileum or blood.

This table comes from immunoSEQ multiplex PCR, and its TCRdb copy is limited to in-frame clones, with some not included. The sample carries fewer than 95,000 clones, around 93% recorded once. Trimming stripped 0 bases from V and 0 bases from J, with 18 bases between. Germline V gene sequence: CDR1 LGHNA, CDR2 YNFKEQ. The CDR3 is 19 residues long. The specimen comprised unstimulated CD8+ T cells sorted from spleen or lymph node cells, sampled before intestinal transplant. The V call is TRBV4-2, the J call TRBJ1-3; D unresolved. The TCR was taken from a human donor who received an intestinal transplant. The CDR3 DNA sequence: TGTGCCAGCAGCCAAGATCCCCTAACCGGGGATAGCTCTGGAAACACCATATATTTT. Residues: CASSQDPLTGDSSGNTIYF.